This T cell receptor beta chain was retrieved from a study of T-cell reconstitution after alpha-beta-depleted transplantation in children. Study-wide findings and caveats: Most T-cell counts and diversity one year after the transplant came from T cells that were newly produced. Surviving recipient T cells and intrathymic progenitors accounted for some patients' high TCRbeta diversity at day 60. Expanded graft clones, several hundred of them, were reportedly the source of alpha-beta T cells about two months after transplant.

Unique molecular identifiers were incorporated into the prepared TCRbeta library. TCRdb redid the calling of the PCR reads with MiXCR, one entry per CDR3 protein. Of fewer than 700,000 distinct CDR3 sequences in the sample, about an eighth are singletons; the top ten hold around 2.2%. In this sample, this clonotype turned up a few times. Its target is not known. Specimen: PBMCs, mostly from graft donor cells, collected 360 days after TCRalphabeta/CD19-depleted stem cell transplant. This sequence was found in a male patient younger than 18 who had a stem cell transplant for acute myeloid leukemia, so the T cells may come from the graft donor.

CDR3 DNA: TGTGCCAGCAGCTTCGTACAGGCAGCCTTAGGGGTTGGCACCGGGGAGCTGTTTTTT. Protein: CASSFVQAALGVGTGELFF. The chain uses TRBV5-4 and TRBJ2-2, with D possibly TRBD1 on 5 matching bases. The ends were cut back, 2 bases at V and 4 bases at J, with 24 bases in the middle. This CDR3 spans 19 amino acids. Germline CDR1 and CDR2: SGHNT and YYREEE (reference sequence).